The clone carrying this TCR beta chain was picked up one time. The antigen is not known. Prior to sequencing, the ViraFEST assay stimulated PBMC with viral peptide pools, which expanded the antigen-specific CD4+ T cells. Following 10 days of culture, CD4+ T cells were isolated. None of these healthy vaccinees had been infected with SARS-CoV-2 before vaccination. Data came from immunoSEQ multiplex PCR; TCRdb stores just in-frame clones and leaves some out. Here the sample spans 35,000 to 50,000 clones, approximately 80% being singletons. The data are from a study of vaccination effects on CD4 cells after COVID-19. Per the germline V gene, CDR1 is LGHDT and CDR2 is YNNKEL (reference sequence). Trimming left V 7 bases short and J 8 bases short, with 17 bases between. The CDR3 has 14 residues.

The chain has TRBV3-1 (or the pseudogene TRBV3-2) and TRBJ1-4; no reliable D call. This sample comprised CD4+ T cells from PBMCs cultured with HCoV-NL63 spike peptides, obtained before COVID-19 vaccination. The receptor comes from a human donor who received a COVID-19 vaccine. CDR3 loop: CASTDDGKSEKLFF. CDR3 bases: TGTGCCAGCACCGACGACGGAAAATCCGAAAAACTGTTTTTT.